One and the same sample provided the 26 T cell receptor beta chains below, sequenced in a study of T cell responses to AZD1222 COVID-19 vaccine. Measured with immunoSEQ multiplex PCR; TCRdb has only the in-frame clones, and not every one. The profile shows 120,000 or so clones, 92% of them singletons. The source was peripheral blood, collected 28 days after the second AZD1222 dose. These receptors were obtained from an adult who received the AZD1222 COVID-19 vaccine.

V is TRBV5-1 and J is TRBJ1-2; D gene unclear. Deletions cut 4 bases from V and 7 bases from J, with 14 bases between. The V gene's germline CDR1 is SGHRS and CDR2 YFSETQ. The CDR3 runs 13 residues. Here the CDR3 reads CASSPGAGSGYTF. CDR3 nucleotide sequence: TGCGCCAGCAGCCCCGGAGCGGGAAGTGGCTACACCTTC.

The genes are TRBV6-6 and TRBJ1-4; TRBD1 might be the D (5 bases). There are 13 residues in the CDR3. From germline, CDR1 is MNHNY and CDR2 SVGAGI (reference sequence). Trimming shortened V by 2 bases and J by 8 bases, and 9 bases separated the two germline ends. CDR3 amino acids: CASSYQGGEKLFF. The CDR3 coding sequence is TGTGCCAGCAGTTACCAGGGAGGCGAAAAACTGTTTTTT.

About this clone: Mismatch with germline at one junction end may stem from a read error. V and J are TRBV7-7 and TRBJ2-5; perhaps TRBD2 as D (6 bases). CDR3 size: 17 residues. Germline V lookup: CDR1 SSHAT, CDR2 FNYEAQ (reference sequence). This chain's CDR3 is CASSLAVGVLAAETQYF. The DNA of the CDR3 is TGTGCTAGCAGCTTAGCGGTTGGGGTACTAGCTGCAGAGACCCAGTACTTC.

In nucleotides, the CDR3 is TGTGCCAGTACCAAAAGAGGCAGTACGGACCGGGAGACCCAGTACTTC. Protein: CASTKRGSTDRETQYF. The gene calls are TRBV19 and TRBJ2-5; D unresolved. Germline V gene sequence: CDR1 LNHDA, CDR2 SQIVND (reference sequence). The germline V and J ends were trimmed by 7 bases and 5 bases, with 23 bases remaining between them. This CDR3 is built from 16 residues.

The chain couples TRBV6-5 to TRBJ1-4; D possibly corresponds to TRBD1 (5 bases). CDR1 MNHEY and CDR2 SVGAGI come from the germline V gene. The V end lost 4 bases, the J end lost 2 bases, and 14 bases lay between the germline ends. The CDR3 is 16 residues long. Here the CDR3 reads CASSSAGAVTNEKLFF. CDR3 nucleotides: TGTGCCAGCAGTTCGGCCGGGGCGGTGACTAATGAAAAACTGTTTTTT.

V and J are TRBV5-1 and TRBJ1-5; unclear D gene. CDR3 length: 15 amino acids. CDR1 and CDR2 from the germline V gene are SGHRS and YFSETQ. V lost 0 bases, J lost 3 bases, and 10 bases lay in between. The CDR3 coding sequence is TGCGCCAGCAGCTTGGGAGTTGGGTACAATCAGCCCCAGCATTTT. Amino acids: CASSLGVGYNQPQHF.

This chain links TRBV18 with TRBJ1-3; D is unresolved. Germline V lookup: CDR1 KGHSH, CDR2 LQKENI. Deletions cut 1 base from V and 0 bases from J, with 10 bases between. The length of the CDR3 is 16 residues. The CDR3 protein is CASSPQVQDSGNTIYF. In DNA, the CDR3 is TGTGCCAGCTCACCACAGGTGCAGGACTCTGGAAACACCATATATTTT.

The rearrangement uses TRBV28 and TRBJ1-1; no definite D call. Germline V lookup: CDR1 MDHEN, CDR2 SYDVKM. Trimming pared 6 bases from V and 1 base from J, leaving 12 bases between. This CDR3 comprises 14 residues. The CDR3 coding sequence is TGTGCCAGCAGACGAGGGTCTTCGAACACTGAAGCTTTCTTT. It yields the protein CASRRGSSNTEAFF.

The chain links TRBV5-6 to TRBJ2-5, with a possible D match to TRBD2 (6 bases). Germline-derived CDR1 and CDR2 are SGHDT and YYEEEE. Trimming stripped 1 base from V and 5 bases from J, with 9 bases between. The CDR3 length is 13 residues. CDR3: CASSLTSPETQYF. The DNA for the CDR3 is TGTGCCAGCAGCTTGACTAGCCCGGAGACCCAGTACTTC. The full variable domain, rest sourced from reference TRBV5-6 and TRBJ2-5, is DAGVTQSPTHLIKTRGQQVTLRCSPKSGHDTVSWYQQALGQGPQFIFQYYEEEERQRGNFPDRFSGHQFPNYSSELNVNALLLGDSALYLCASSLTSPETQYFGPGTRLLVL.

This chain links TRBV7-2 with TRBJ1-2, with no clear D. Germline values: CDR1 SGHTA, CDR2 FQGNSA. V dropped 1 base and J dropped 4 bases, with 13 bases sitting between them. The CDR3 sequence is 15 residues long. The CDR3 loop reads CASSLDPGPAYGYTF. CDR3 nucleotide sequence: TGTGCCAGCAGCTTAGATCCAGGCCCAGCCTATGGCTACACCTTC.

V gene TRBV4-2 combines with J gene TRBJ2-3; perhaps TRBD2 as D (5 bases). Trimming removed 0 bases from V and 5 bases from J, with 15 bases in between. From germline, CDR1 is LGHNA and CDR2 YNFKEQ. This CDR3 has 16 amino acids. The CDR3 nucleotides read TGTGCCAGCAGCCAAGAGTCTGCGCGGGCGGAAGATACGCAGTATTTT. Protein: CASSQESARAEDTQYF.

As to this clone: The same CDR3 can be traced to other DNA sequences in this sample. The chain combines TRBV11-2 with TRBJ1-5; no clear D. V dropped 0 bases and J dropped 6 bases, with 9 bases sitting between them. The CDR3 runs to 14 residues. In germline, CDR1 is SGHAT, CDR2 FQNNGV. The CDR3 is CASSLDGGGQPQHF. The CDR3 bases are TGTGCCAGCAGCTTAGATGGTGGAGGTCAGCCCCAGCATTTT. Combining the CDR3 with reference TRBV11-2 and TRBJ1-5 gives the whole variable domain EAGVAQSPRYKIIEKRQSVAFWCNPISGHATLYWYQQILGQGPKLLIQFQNNGVVDDSQLPKDRFSAERLKGVDSTLKIQPAKLEDSAVYLCASSLDGGGQPQHFGDGTRLSIL.

V usage is TRBV6-1 and J usage is TRBJ1-5; D not resolved. V was cut by 2 bases and J by 5 bases, with 16 bases left in between. Germline V gene data show CDR1 as MNHNS and CDR2 as SASEGT. The CDR3 length is 16 residues. This CDR3 is CASSENGFAGDQPQHF. DNA for the CDR3: TGTGCCAGCAGTGAAAACGGATTCGCCGGGGATCAGCCCCAGCATTTT.

This clone was picked up a small number of times. The rearrangement links TRBV6-5 to TRBJ1-2; tentative D call: TRBD1 (5 bases). Trimming took 8 bases from V and 4 from J, leaving 20 bases between them. The germline gives CDR1 MNHEY, CDR2 SVGAGI. The CDR3 sequence is 15 residues long. The CDR3 is CASRSGGGEIYGYTF. The CDR3 DNA reads as TGTGCCAGCCGGAGTGGGGGTGGGGAAATCTATGGCTACACCTTC.

The genes are TRBV6-5 and TRBJ2-3, with D perhaps TRBD2 (5 bases). The CDR3 consists of 13 residues. The V gene's germline CDR1 is MNHEY and CDR2 SVGAGI. Between the trimmed V and J ends, which lost 6 bases and 4 bases, there was a span of 11 bases. CDR3 protein: CASSTGWADTQYF. Here the CDR3 DNA reads TGTGCCAGCAGCACGGGGTGGGCAGATACGCAGTATTTT.

This sequence joins TRBV19 and TRBJ2-2; 7 bases match TRBD2. This CDR3 comprises 15 residues. The J segment lost 8 bases and the V segment lost 7 bases, leaving 13 bases of the junction unmatched. Germline CDR1 LNHDA, CDR2 SQIVND (reference sequence). This CDR3 is CASTTGRMGNGELFF. As DNA, the CDR3 is TGTGCCAGTACCACCGGGAGGATGGGAAATGGGGAGCTGTTTTTT.

The chain uses TRBV3-1 (or the pseudogene TRBV3-2) and TRBJ1-5; 7 nucleotides match TRBD1. Germline values: CDR1 LGHDT, CDR2 YNNKEL (reference sequence). This CDR3 comprises 19 residues. The trim removed 0 bases at V and 2 bases at J, leaving 13 bases unmatched. This CDR3 is CASSQDSGPGGYGNQPQHF. As DNA, the CDR3 is TGTGCCAGCAGCCAAGATTCGGGGCCAGGGGGATATGGCAATCAGCCCCAGCATTTT.

The genes are TRBV5-6 and TRBJ1-6, with a weak D call TRBD1 (5 bases). Germline V gene data show CDR1 as SGHDT and CDR2 as YYEEEE. This CDR3 is 14 amino acids long. The ends were cut back, 5 bases at V and 6 bases at J, with 12 bases in the middle. CDR3 DNA: TGTGCCAGCAGACTGGGGCGGACTAATTCACCCCTCCACTTT. As protein: CASRLGRTNSPLHF.

The chain has TRBV3-1 (or the pseudogene TRBV3-2) and TRBJ2-3, with unresolved D. The CDR3 runs to 16 residues. Germline CDR1 reads LGHDT; CDR2 reads YNNKEL (reference sequence). V lost 1 base and J 0 bases, leaving 11 bases between the germline ends. The CDR3 reads CASSQAWAQSTDTQYF. The CDR3 region has the DNA TGTGCCAGCAGCCAAGCGTGGGCACAGAGCACAGATACGCAGTATTTT.

The J gene is TRBJ2-1, the V gene TRBV19, with a weak D call TRBD1 (6 bases). Germline assignment: CDR1 LNHDA and CDR2 SQIVND (reference sequence). This CDR3 has 17 residues. V lost 4 bases and J lost 0, with 16 bases in between. In DNA, the CDR3 is TGTGCCAGTAGTAGGGGGATACAGGACAGCTCCTACAATGAGCAGTTCTTC. Translation gives CASSRGIQDSSYNEQFF.

The chain recombines TRBV18 with TRBJ1-1; TRBD1 is a possible D gene (5 bases). With 4 bases removed from V and 2 bases from J, the gap between germline ends came to 17 bases. The germline V gene encodes CDR1 KGHSH and CDR2 LQKENI. The CDR3 extends over 16 amino acids. The CDR3: CASSQGLPGSNTEAFF. Here the CDR3 DNA reads TGTGCCAGCTCACAGGGACTCCCGGGAAGTAACACTGAAGCTTTCTTT.

This clone appeared once. The V call is TRBV28, the J call TRBJ2-1, with TRBD2 identical over 8 bases. Germline V gene lookup returns CDR1 MDHEN and CDR2 SYDVKM. The V gene end was trimmed by 6 bases and the J gene end by 8 bases; junction bases not matched to a gene: 9. The CDR3 totals 14 residues. CDR3 region: CASSLAGGADEQFF. The CDR3 region has the DNA TGTGCCAGCAGCCTGGCCGGGGGGGCGGATGAGCAGTTCTTC.

V is TRBV18 and J is TRBJ1-2, with D unclear. The CDR3 contains 12 residues. Trimming removed 4 bases from V and 10 bases from J, with 13 bases in between. CDR1 KGHSH and CDR2 LQKENI come from the germline V gene. CDR3 sequence (DNA): TGTGCCAGCTCACAAAATAGGGATGACTACACCTTC. Translated: CASSQNRDDYTF. The full variable domain, in which reference TRBV18 and TRBJ1-2 provide the parts outside the CDR3, is NAGVMQNPRHLVRRRGQEARLRCSPMKGHSHVYWYRQLPEEGLKFMVYLQKENIIDESGMPKERFSAEFPKEGPSILRIQQVVRGDSAAYFCASSQNRDDYTFGSGTRLTVV.

The sample holds a few counts of this clone. The V call is TRBV6-1, the J call TRBJ2-3; 13 bases line up with TRBD2. Trimming removed 2 bases from V and 4 bases from J; junction bases left unmatched: 0. CDR1 is MNHNS and CDR2 is SASEGT in the germline V gene. The CDR3 has 15 residues. CDR3 nucleotide sequence: TGTGCCAGCAGTGAAACTAGCGGGGGGGCAGATACGCAGTATTTT. Translated, it gives CASSETSGGADTQYF.

The CDR3 sequence: CASSSRTSPIQETQYF. The CDR3 coding sequence is TGTGCCAGCAGCTCTAGGACTAGCCCCATCCAAGAGACCCAGTACTTC. The chain is built from TRBV7-2 and TRBJ2-5; TRBD2 matches 8 bases. Trimming removed 4 bases from V and 1 base from J; junction bases left unmatched: 8. CDR1 is SGHTA, CDR2 FQGNSA, per germline. The CDR3 covers 16 residues.

The chain joins TRBV7-2 to TRBJ1-1; tentative D call: TRBD1 (6 bases). V was pared by 7 bases and J by 5 bases, with 14 bases between. The CDR3 is made up of 13 amino acids. Germline CDR1 is SGHTA and CDR2 is FQGNSA. In DNA form, the CDR3 reads TGTGCCAGCAACCAGGGGTCGGGTACTGAAGCTTTCTTT. Translating gives CASNQGSGTEAFF.